This is a list of T cell receptor beta chains from one sample in a study of blood T cell repertoires in COVID-19. This table comes from immunoSEQ multiplex PCR, and its TCRdb copy is limited to in-frame clones, with some not included. The sample lists about 230,000 clones, 84% seen once, with approximately 1.8% in the top ten. Sequencing was performed on PBMCs or T cells enriched from blood (not recorded which). The receptors stem from a man in his 60s who had recovered from COVID-19. Both conserved end residues are part of each CDR3. D genes are given only for firm matches. The listing skips clone size in some rows; elsewhere it reads once, few, many or a size class.

TRBV6-2/TRBV6-3	16	once	TRBD1	TRBJ1-2	TGTGCCAGCAGTTCCCCAAACAGGGGCGCCAACTATGGCTACACCTTC	CASSSPNRGANYGYTF
TRBV7-3	13	NA	NA	TRBJ2-1	TGTGCCAGCAGCTTAAGCGGCGGCAATGAGCAGTTCTTC	CASSLSGGNEQFF
TRBV7-9	17	NA	NA	TRBJ2-6	TGTGCCAGCAGCTTAGCACAGGGTAGCTCTGGGGCCAACGTCCTGACTTTC	CASSLAQGSSGANVLTF
TRBV12-3/TRBV12-4	13	few	NA	TRBJ1-5	TGTGCCAGCAGTCAAGCGGGGAATCAGCCCCAGCATTTT	CASSQAGNQPQHF
TRBV7-2	13	NA	TRBD1	TRBJ1-1	TGTGCCAGCAGCTCAACCAGACAGGGAGAAGCTTTCTTT	CASSSTRQGEAFF
TRBV2	15	once	NA	TRBJ1-3	TGTGCCAGCAGTGCCCACAGAATCTCTGGAAACACCATATATTTT	CASSAHRISGNTIYF
TRBV24-1	16	NA	TRBD2	TRBJ2-5	TGTGCCACCTCGAGTCGCGGGGGGGCCGAGGATGAGACCCAGTACTTC	CATSSRGGAEDETQYF
TRBV2	14	NA	NA	TRBJ2-7	TGTGCCAGCACCGGAAGGACAGAGCCCTACGAGCAGTACTTC	CASTGRTEPYEQYF
TRBV7-9	15	NA	TRBD2	TRBJ2-3	TGTGCCAGCAGCCAGCTAGCGGTGAGCACAGATACGCAGTATTTT	CASSQLAVSTDTQYF
TRBV18	13	NA	NA	TRBJ1-4	TGTGCCAGCTCACACAAACAGGGCGAAAAACTGTTTTTT	CASSHKQGEKLFF
TRBV5-1	18	NA	TRBD2	TRBJ2-5	TGCGCCAGCAGGCCTACCGGGACTAGCGGGGGGCCCGGAGAGACCCAGTACTTC	CASRPTGTSGGPGETQYF
TRBV5-1	14	NA	NA	TRBJ1-1	TGCGCCAGCAGCCCAGACAGGATTAACACTGAAGCTTTCTTT	CASSPDRINTEAFF
TRBV6-6	11	NA	NA	TRBJ1-2	TGTGCCAGCAGTTACCCGGATGGCTACACCTTC	CASSYPDGYTF
TRBV19	15	NA	NA	TRBJ2-7	TGTGCCAGTAGTACCCAAACAGGGTTCACCCACGAGCAGTACTTC	CASSTQTGFTHEQYF
TRBV2	15	NA	TRBD1	TRBJ1-4	TGTGCCAGCAGTGAATATCGGGACAGAGATGGAAAACTGTTTTTT	CASSEYRDRDGKLFF
TRBV5-1	14	NA	NA	TRBJ1-4	TGCGCCAGCACCACTCAGGGGAATAATGAAAAACTGTTTTTT	CASTTQGNNEKLFF
TRBV6-6	19	NA	TRBD1	TRBJ1-5	TGTGCCAGCAGTCTTACGGGACCGGAGACAGGGTTTTTCAATCAGCCCCAGCATTTT	CASSLTGPETGFFNQPQHF
TRBV6-5	12	few	TRBD1	TRBJ2-3	TGTGCCAGCCAGGGGGTAGGAGATACGCAGTATTTT	CASQGVGDTQYF
TRBV12-5	13	NA	NA	TRBJ1-5	TGTGCTAGTGGTTTGGAACCAGGGCAGCCCCAGCATTTT	CASGLEPGQPQHF
TRBV7-2	16	NA	TRBD1	TRBJ2-5	TGTGCCAGCAGCTTAGGTCTAGGGACAGTCCAAGAGACCCAGTACTTC	CASSLGLGTVQETQYF
TRBV19	17	NA	TRBD2	TRBJ2-5	TGTGCCAGTAGTACCCCCGGGACTAGCGGGGGATGGCAGACCCAGTACTTC	CASSTPGTSGGWQTQYF
TRBV24-1	12	NA	TRBD1	TRBJ1-2	TGTGCCACCAGCGGGACAGGGAGAGGCTACACCTTC	CATSGTGRGYTF
TRBV7-9	14	NA	TRBD1	TRBJ2-1	TGTGCCAGCACCCGGGACAGCGGTTACAATGAGCAGTTCTTC	CASTRDSGYNEQFF
TRBV21-1	18	NA	NA	TRBJ1-1	TGTGCCAGCACACCTAACGGCAGGGTTCCCCGGGAGGACACTGAAGCTTTCTTT	CASTPNGRVPREDTEAFF
TRBV5-8	15	NA	TRBD1	TRBJ2-7	TGTGCCAGCAGCTGGACAGGGGGCTTTAAGAACGAGCAGTACTTC	CASSWTGGFKNEQYF
TRBV5-1	11	NA	TRBD1	TRBJ1-1	TGCGCCAGCAGCTCTGACAGGGGAGCTTTCTTT	CASSSDRGAFF
TRBV12-2	17	NA	NA	TRBJ2-5	TGTGCAAGTCGCTTAACGAGAGACAGGCTCGCTCAAGAGACCCAGTACTTC	CASRLTRDRLAQETQYF
TRBV5-6	17	NA	NA	TRBJ2-5	TGTGCCAGCAGCTTTTTCTCCGGGGGACAGTATTTCGAGACCCAGTACTTC	CASSFFSGGQYFETQYF
TRBV5-1	14	NA	TRBD1	TRBJ2-3	TGCGCCAGCAGCTTGACAGGGGACACAGATACGCAGTATTTT	CASSLTGDTDTQYF